Below are 14 T cell receptor beta chains sequenced from a single sample in a study of cytomegalovirus exposure and HLA in healthy donors. Primers: 60 Vbeta forward and 13 Jbeta reverse. Sequenced by immunoSEQ multiplex PCR; TCRdb stores in-frame clones only, minus some. The sample shows approximately 130,000 clones, roughly four fifths of them seen only once. Sequencing input: PBMCs. Receptors originate from a man aged 35-49 years in good health and CMV-seronegative.

CDR3 residues: CASSLQTGTQETQYF. The CDR3 DNA reads as TGCGCCAGCAGCTTACAGACAGGGACCCAAGAGACCCAGTACTTC. This rearrangement joins TRBV5-1 to TRBJ2-5, with TRBD1 matching 7 bases. Germline V gene lookup returns CDR1 SGHRS and CDR2 YFSETQ. The J segment lost 1 base and the V segment lost 2 bases, leaving 5 bases of the junction unmatched. The CDR3 covers 15 residues.

The V gene is TRBV9, the J gene TRBJ2-7, with 9 bases fitting TRBD2. The germline CDR1 and CDR2 sequences are SGDLS and YYNGEE. After removal of 0 bases from V and 7 bases from J, the junction contained 8 bases not matched to a gene. The CDR3 loop spans 15 amino acids. CDR3 amino acids: CASSVDIAGVSEQYF. The CDR3 bases are TGTGCCAGCAGCGTAGATATAGCGGGAGTTAGTGAGCAGTACTTC.

The CDR3 sequence is CASSYRGNEQFF. In DNA, the CDR3 is TGTGCCAGCAGCTACAGGGGAAATGAGCAGTTCTTC. The chain joins TRBV7-2 to TRBJ2-1; TRBD1 matches at 7 bases. Trimming took 4 bases from V and 7 from J; bases not matched to a gene: 1. The CDR3 has 12 amino acids. Germline-derived CDR1 and CDR2 are SGHTA and FQGNSA.

This sequence joins TRBV18 and TRBJ1-6; 7 bases line up with TRBD1. The CDR3 is 16 residues long. The germline CDR1 and CDR2 sequences are KGHSH and LQKENI. J was trimmed by 7 bases and V by 3 bases; bases with no gene match: 9. The CDR3 sequence is CASSPNPGQRNSPLHF. CDR3 nucleotide sequence: TGTGCCAGCTCACCTAATCCGGGACAGAGAAATTCACCCCTCCACTTT.

Concerning this clone itself: The junction departs from the called germline gene at one end, perhaps through a read error. V gene TRBV6-5 combines with J gene TRBJ2-6, with D perhaps matching TRBD1 (5 bases). This CDR3 comprises 16 residues. Per the germline V gene, CDR1 is MNHEY and CDR2 is SVGAGI. CDR3 sequence: CASSYEFDSGANGLTF. CDR3 DNA: TGTGCCAGCAGTTACGAATTCGACTCTGGGGCCAACGGCCTGACTTTC.

This sequence joins TRBV9 and TRBJ2-1; TRBD2 agrees at 10 bases. Germline loops: CDR1 SGDLS, CDR2 YYNGEE. V trimming: 1 base; J trimming: 4 bases; junction bases outside the gene matches: 8. The CDR3 is made up of 17 amino acids. Here the CDR3 DNA reads TGTGCCAGCAGCGTATCGGGAGGAGCGGGAGGGTACAATGAGCAGTTCTTC. Translated, it gives CASSVSGGAGGYNEQFF.

This chain links TRBV2 with TRBJ2-7; 12 bases are a match to TRBD2. With 5 bases clipped from V and 2 bases from J, the junction kept 10 bases outside the gene matches. Germline V gene data show CDR1 as SNHLY and CDR2 as FYNNEI. This CDR3 contains 17 residues. The DNA of the CDR3 is TGTGCCAGCAGTCCCCGTCTGGGACTAGCGGGCGCCTACGAGCAGTACTTC. This encodes CASSPRLGLAGAYEQYF.

The V and J genes are TRBV11-3 and TRBJ2-1, with D maybe TRBD2 (5 bases). The length of the CDR3 is 15 residues. The germline V gene has CDR1 SGHNT and CDR2 YENEEA. V was pared by 5 bases and J by 2 bases, with 13 bases between. CDR3 bases: TGTGCCAGCAGCCAAGTCGGGGTCCCCTACAATGAGCAGTTCTTC. This translates into CASSQVGVPYNEQFF.

The chain uses TRBV6-1 and TRBJ1-5; the match to TRBD1 covers 8 bases. From germline, CDR1 is MNHNS and CDR2 SASEGT. J was trimmed by 6 bases and V by 6 bases; bases with no gene match: 10. The length of the CDR3 is 15 residues. Here the CDR3 reads CASSDKTGVGQPQHF. CDR3 in DNA: TGTGCCAGCAGCGACAAGACAGGGGTTGGTCAGCCCCAGCATTTT.

This clone was seen a single time. The chain joins TRBV9 to TRBJ2-7; 11 nucleotides align to TRBD2. Germline CDR1 and CDR2: SGDLS and YYNGEE. Trimming took 4 bases from V and 6 from J; bases not matched to a gene: 9. The CDR3 extends over 15 amino acids. The CDR3 reads CASSLQTSGASEQYF. Written as DNA, the CDR3 is TGTGCCAGCAGCTTACAGACTAGCGGGGCCTCCGAGCAGTACTTC. Full variable domain (rest looked up from reference TRBV9 and TRBJ2-7): DSGVTQTPKHLITATGQRVTLRCSPRSGDLSVYWYQQSLDQGLQFLIQYYNGEERAKGNILERFSAQQFPDLHSELNLSSLELGDSALYFCASSLQTSGASEQYFGPGTRLTVT.

In its sample, this clone was seen a few times. This chain links TRBV7-9 with TRBJ2-2; D is undetermined. CDR3 size: 15 residues. Germline CDR1 and CDR2: SEHNR and FQNEAQ (reference sequence). V lost 2 bases and J 3 bases, leaving 10 bases between the germline ends. The CDR3 nucleotides are TGTGCCAGCAGCTTACCACCCTACGACACCGGGGAGCTGTTTTTT. The encoded protein is CASSLPPYDTGELFF.

The rearrangement links TRBV5-4 to TRBJ1-2, with D uncertain. Trimming shortened V by 4 bases and J by 4 bases, and 14 bases separated the two germline ends. The germline V gene has CDR1 SGHNT and CDR2 YYREEE (reference sequence). The CDR3 extends over 14 amino acids. CDR3 DNA sequence: TGTGCCAGCAGCCGGCCGGGGTTGATCTATGGCTACACCTTC. This gives the protein CASSRPGLIYGYTF. The full variable domain, its missing parts supplied by reference TRBV5-4 and TRBJ1-2, is ETGVTQSPTHLIKTRGQQVTLRCSSQSGHNTVSWYQQALGQGPQFIFQYYREEENGRGNFPPRFSGLQFPNYSSELNVNALELDDSALYLCASSRPGLIYGYTFGSGTRLTVV.

This clone turned up a few times. V is TRBV7-9 and J is TRBJ1-5; possibly TRBD1 for D (5 bases). The CDR3 has 15 amino acids. V lost 1 base to trimming and J lost 7 bases, with 14 bases between them. From germline, CDR1 is SEHNR and CDR2 FQNEAQ (reference sequence). CDR3 residues: CASSLGRRERQPQHF. CDR3 DNA: TGTGCCAGCAGCTTAGGTCGCAGGGAACGGCAGCCCCAGCATTTT.

This clone has a single count. The chain links TRBV5-1 to TRBJ1-1; maybe TRBD1 (5 bases). This CDR3 comprises 14 residues. Germline V lookup: CDR1 SGHRS, CDR2 YFSETQ. Trimming cost V 1 base and J 4 bases, with 11 bases left between them. This CDR3 reads CASSLRVGGTEAFF. In DNA, the CDR3 is TGCGCCAGCAGCTTGCGGGTCGGGGGCACTGAAGCTTTCTTT.